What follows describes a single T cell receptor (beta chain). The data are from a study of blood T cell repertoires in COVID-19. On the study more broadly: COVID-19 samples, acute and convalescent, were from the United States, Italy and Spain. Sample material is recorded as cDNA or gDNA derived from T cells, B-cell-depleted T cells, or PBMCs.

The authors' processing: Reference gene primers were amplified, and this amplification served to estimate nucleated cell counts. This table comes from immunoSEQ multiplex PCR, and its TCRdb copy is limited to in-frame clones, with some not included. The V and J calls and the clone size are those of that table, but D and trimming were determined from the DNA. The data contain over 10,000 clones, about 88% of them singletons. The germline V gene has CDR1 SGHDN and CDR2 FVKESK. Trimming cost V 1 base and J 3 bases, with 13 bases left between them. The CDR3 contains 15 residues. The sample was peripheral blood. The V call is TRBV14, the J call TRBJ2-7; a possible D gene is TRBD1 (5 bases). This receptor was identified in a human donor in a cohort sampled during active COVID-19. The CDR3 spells CASSQVTSGYYEQYF. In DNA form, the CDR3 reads TGTGCCAGCAGCCAAGTCACCTCAGGGTACTACGAGCAGTACTTC.